The sequence of this T cell receptor beta chain was determined in a study of shared clonotypes between healthy human individuals. Overall study context: A few men and a couple of women, aged 18 to 49, were donors. General study results and limits: Generation probabilities of non-shared clonotypes were lower (relative to those shared by all four donors). Naive CD4 clonotypes overlapped across several donors at approximately 4.5%.

About this clone itself: The antigen is unknown.

The germline V and J ends were trimmed by 1 base and 8 bases, with 18 bases remaining between them. Germline CDR1 is SEHNR and CDR2 is FQNEAQ (reference sequence). This CDR3 has 16 residues. Deep-level assay runs were performed. Method: immunoSEQ multiplex PCR; TCRdb's copy keeps in-frame clones and lacks some. The data hold some 2,500,000 clones, with roughly 93% observed a single time. Sequenced input: naive CD4+ T cells from PBMCs. Indicated subset: CD45RA+ positively selected. The sequence derives from a man between 18 and 29 years old in good health. Some clones in this sample may be carry-over from other donors' samples. V and J are TRBV7-9 and TRBJ2-1; D possibly corresponds to TRBD2 (6 bases). The CDR3 is CASSLVGGKKGDEQFF. The CDR3 nucleotides read TGTGCCAGCAGCTTAGTGGGCGGGAAAAAGGGTGATGAGCAGTTCTTC.